The 25 T cell receptor beta chains presented below share a single source sample, sequenced in a study of blood T cell repertoires in COVID-19. Only in-frame clones appear in the TCRdb table, and some are missing; sequencing was by immunoSEQ multiplex PCR. Altogether around 200,000 clones are present, roughly 80% being singletons, with the ten largest covering about a sixth. The sample was peripheral blood. These TCRs come from a woman at least 80 years old with active or convalescent COVID-19.

This clone was recorded once. The genes are TRBV4-1 and TRBJ2-7; TRBD2 matches 7 bases. Germline-derived CDR1 and CDR2 are MGHRA and YSYEKL. J was trimmed by 3 bases and V by 1 base; bases with no gene match: 3. The CDR3 has 14 amino acids. CDR3 in DNA: TGCGCCAGCAGCCAAGGACAGCGGGGCTACGAGCAGTACTTC. Translated, it gives CASSQGQRGYEQYF.

The rearrangement joins TRBV25-1 to TRBJ1-2, with a possible D match to TRBD1 (5 bases). Between the trimmed V and J ends, which lost 1 base and 3 bases, there was a span of 9 bases. The CDR3 consists of 14 residues. Germline CDR1 and CDR2: MGHDK and SYGVNS. The CDR3 sequence: CASSELGGDYGYTF. CDR3 bases: TGTGCCAGCAGTGAATTGGGGGGGGACTATGGCTACACCTTC.

The chain couples TRBV6-5 to TRBJ2-1, with D perhaps matching TRBD2 (6 bases). V dropped 3 bases and J dropped 3 bases, with 15 bases sitting between them. The CDR3 has 16 residues. Per the germline V gene, CDR1 is MNHEY and CDR2 is SVGAGI. CDR3 in DNA: TGTGCCAGCAGTTATCTTGGGGGAGGTCTCTACAATGAGCAGTTCTTC. The encoded protein is CASSYLGGGLYNEQFF.

The V call is TRBV11-2, the J call TRBJ2-2; TRBD2 aligns across 9 bases. V dropped 7 bases and J dropped 2; count of bases not matched to a gene: 11. The germline CDR1 and CDR2 sequences are SGHAT and FQNNGV. The CDR3 loop spans 17 amino acids. The CDR3 loop is CASTKGGTSSNTGELFF. The CDR3 bases are TGTGCCAGCACAAAAGGGGGGACTAGCTCTAACACCGGGGAGCTGTTTTTT.

This clone was detected a few times. The chain is built from TRBV28 and TRBJ1-5; D is ambiguous. Trimming took 6 bases from V and 6 from J, leaving 15 bases between them. This CDR3 is built from 14 residues. Germline-derived CDR1 and CDR2 are MDHEN and SYDVKM. The CDR3 here is CASRAGSGVQPQHF. The CDR3 DNA reads TGTGCCAGCAGGGCGGGTTCGGGAGTTCAGCCCCAGCATTTT.

V usage is TRBV19 and J usage is TRBJ2-3; 9 positions agree with TRBD2. V was clipped by 7 bases and J by 7 bases; unmatched bases: 12. CDR1 LNHDA and CDR2 SQIVND come from the germline V gene (reference sequence). This CDR3 spans 15 amino acids. The CDR3 spells CASKMLRGGLNTQYF. CDR3 sequence (DNA): TGTGCCAGTAAAATGTTGCGGGGGGGCCTTAATACGCAGTATTTT.

The rearrangement links TRBV19 to TRBJ2-5; D is unclear. Per germline, CDR1 LNHDA and CDR2 SQIVND (reference sequence). CDR3 length: 12 amino acids. Trimming stripped 0 bases from V and 5 bases from J, with 4 bases between. CDR3 nucleotide sequence: TGTGCCAGTAGTATAGATCGGGAGACCCAGTACTTC. Its translation is CASSIDRETQYF.

The CDR3 loop reads CSASRGDGYTF. The CDR3, as DNA: TGCAGTGCTAGTCGGGGAGATGGCTACACCTTC. The chain employs TRBV20-1 and TRBJ1-2; unclear D gene. Between the trimmed V and J ends, which lost 3 bases and 6 bases, there was a span of 8 bases. Germline-derived CDR1 and CDR2 are DFQATT and SNEGSKA (reference sequence). The CDR3 is 11 residues long.

This rearrangement joins TRBV4-3 to TRBJ2-2; D unclear. Germline V lookup: CDR1 LGHNA, CDR2 YSLEER. The CDR3 covers 14 residues. V gave up 0 bases and J gave up 6 bases, with 8 bases separating them. CDR3 region: CASSQDRRSGELFF. Here the CDR3 DNA reads TGCGCCAGCAGCCAAGACCGTCGTTCCGGGGAGCTGTTTTTT.

This clone is a singleton in its sample. The V call is TRBV7-9, the J call TRBJ2-3; 10 positions agree with TRBD2. There are 16 residues in the CDR3. V lost 4 bases and J lost 2; bases outside the gene matches: 6. Looked up from germline, CDR1 is SEHNR and CDR2 is FQNEAQ (reference sequence). The CDR3 protein is CASSSPGLANTDTQYF. In nucleotides, the CDR3 is TGTGCCAGCAGCTCACCGGGACTAGCGAACACAGATACGCAGTATTTT.

The chain couples TRBV6-2 or TRBV6-3 to TRBJ1-1, with D possibly matching TRBD1 (5 bases). The CDR3 consists of 13 residues. V was pared by 2 bases and J by 3 bases, with 7 bases between. Germline V gives CDR1 MNHEY, CDR2 SVGEGT. The CDR3 here is CASSYGGDTEAFF. The CDR3 nucleotides are TGTGCCAGCAGTTACGGGGGGGACACTGAAGCTTTCTTT.

This rearrangement joins TRBV9 to TRBJ2-3; unclear D gene. Germline V gene sequence: CDR1 SGDLS, CDR2 YYNGEE. V was cut by 4 bases and J by 6 bases, with 6 bases left in between. There are 11 residues in the CDR3. The CDR3 DNA sequence: TGTGCCAGCAGCTTCGGGGATACGCAGTATTTT. Encoded protein: CASSFGDTQYF.

The CDR3 coding sequence is TGTGCCAGCAGCTTCGGGACAGACCGGCCCTACGAGCAGTACTTC. Translating gives CASSFGTDRPYEQYF. This chain joins TRBV3-1 (or the pseudogene TRBV3-2) and TRBJ2-7; 7 bases line up with TRBD1. The ends lost 5 bases at V and 2 bases at J; junction bases unmatched: 9. Germline CDR1 is LGHDT and CDR2 is YNNKEL (reference sequence). This CDR3 is 15 amino acids long.

J is TRBJ1-4 and V is TRBV15; tentatively, D is TRBD1 (5 bases). Trimming stripped 5 bases from V and 8 bases from J, with 15 bases between. Per the germline V gene, CDR1 is LNHNV and CDR2 is YYDKDF (reference sequence). The CDR3 sequence is 14 residues long. CDR3 nucleotide sequence: TGTGCCACCAGCGGGTTAGGGGCGAGGGAAAAACTGTTTTTT. Its protein is CATSGLGAREKLFF.

This clone was detected a few times. This chain links TRBV7-3 with TRBJ1-2, with 8 bases aligning to TRBD1. V was clipped by 5 bases and J by 4 bases; unmatched bases: 15. In germline, CDR1 is SGHTA, CDR2 FQGTGA. This CDR3 contains 17 residues. CDR3 amino acids: CASSPNGIQGAIYGYTF. As DNA, the CDR3 is TGTGCCAGCAGCCCCAATGGAATTCAGGGGGCGATCTATGGCTACACCTTC.

This clone was observed once. The chain combines TRBV3-1 (or the pseudogene TRBV3-2) with TRBJ2-3, with TRBD1 matching 8 bases. V dropped 3 bases and J dropped 4; count of bases not matched to a gene: 6. CDR1 LGHDT and CDR2 YNNKEL come from the germline V gene (reference sequence). This CDR3 spans 15 amino acids. This chain's CDR3 is CASSQGQVRPDTQYF. CDR3 coding DNA: TGTGCCAGCAGCCAGGGACAGGTCCGCCCAGATACGCAGTATTTT.

The chain recombines TRBV4-2 with TRBJ2-7; D unresolved. Trimming took off 2 bases at V and 2 bases at J, with 13 bases between the two ends. The CDR3 consists of 15 residues. The V gene's germline CDR1 is LGHNA and CDR2 YNFKEQ. In nucleotides, the CDR3 is TGTGCCAGCAGCCAAATGCGGAGAAGACCCTACGAGCAGTACTTC. This sequence encodes CASSQMRRRPYEQYF.

The V and J genes are TRBV5-1 and TRBJ2-2; D not resolved. CDR1 is SGHRS, CDR2 YFSETQ, per germline. The CDR3 is made up of 12 amino acids. V was cut by 7 bases and J by 4 bases, with 8 bases left in between. This chain's CDR3 is CASLLVTGELFF. In nucleotides, the CDR3 is TGCGCCAGCTTACTGGTCACCGGGGAGCTGTTTTTT.

The CDR3 here is CASYGTLGLGAFF. The CDR3 coding sequence is TGTGCCAGCTATGGGACACTGGGCTTGGGAGCTTTCTTT. The genes are TRBV27 and TRBJ1-1, with D possibly being TRBD1 (6 bases). This CDR3 is built from 13 residues. The germline V gene encodes CDR1 MNHEY and CDR2 SMNVEV (reference sequence). V lost 8 bases and J 10 bases, leaving 20 bases between the germline ends.

The genes are TRBV6-5 and TRBJ2-1, with 13 nucleotides matching TRBD2. This CDR3 is 14 amino acids long. J lost 12 bases, V lost 6 bases, and 8 bases had no gene match. Germline V gene sequence: CDR1 MNHEY, CDR2 SVGAGI. The DNA of the CDR3 is TGTGCCAGCAGCCCCCAAGGACTAGCGGGAGCGCAGTTCTTC. It translates to CASSPQGLAGAQFF.

The genes are TRBV2 and TRBJ2-5; TRBD2 matches at 8 bases. The V gene's germline CDR1 is SNHLY and CDR2 FYNNEI. The CDR3 spans 14 residues. V shed 4 bases, J shed 5 bases, and the junction held 6 bases outside the gene matches. CDR3 DNA: TGTGCCAGCAGTGGGCGGACTAGCTTTGAGACCCAGTACTTC. Encoded protein: CASSGRTSFETQYF.

This chain joins TRBV12-3 or TRBV12-4 and TRBJ1-5; tentatively, D is TRBD1 (6 bases). The ends were cut back, 3 bases at V and 9 bases at J, with 12 bases in the middle. The CDR3 contains 13 residues. CDR3 in amino acids: CASSFRRGGPQHF. In DNA form, the CDR3 reads TGTGCCAGCAGTTTCCGGAGGGGGGGGCCCCAGCATTTT.

The rearrangement joins TRBV5-4 to TRBJ2-2, with 10 bases that match TRBD2. The CDR3 consists of 16 residues. The V segment lost 3 bases and the J segment 6 bases; nucleotides outside the gene matches: 8. Per germline, CDR1 SGHNT and CDR2 YYREEE (reference sequence). The CDR3 region is CASSSSERGGPGELFF. The CDR3 coding sequence is TGTGCCAGCAGCTCATCGGAGCGGGGGGGACCCGGGGAGCTGTTTTTT.

The gene calls are TRBV25-1 and TRBJ2-5; D gene uncertain. Germline V gene data show CDR1 as MGHDK and CDR2 as SYGVNS. Trimming pared 4 bases from V and 2 bases from J, leaving 11 bases between. This CDR3 has 14 residues. CDR3 nucleotides: TGTGCCAGCAGTGGGTGGTCAGGACAAGAGACCCAGTACTTC. Translation: CASSGWSGQETQYF.

The chain combines TRBV2 with TRBJ2-3; a weak D match, TRBD1 (5 bases). CDR3 length equals 15 residues. Per the germline V gene, CDR1 is SNHLY and CDR2 is FYNNEI. The V end lost 3 bases, the J end lost 2 bases, and 12 bases lay between the germline ends. The CDR3: CASSENRSPTDTQYF. CDR3 in DNA: TGTGCCAGCAGTGAGAACAGGTCCCCCACAGATACGCAGTATTTT. Variable domain in full (rest from reference TRBV2 and TRBJ2-3): EPEVTQTPSHQVTQMGQEVILRCVPISNHLYFYWYRQILGQKVEFLVSFYNNEISEKSEIFDDQFSVERPDGSNFTLKIRSTKLEDSAMYFCASSENRSPTDTQYFGPGTRLTVL.